The 25 T cell receptor beta chains reported below all come from one sample, sequenced in a study of CD8+CD57+ T cells in acquired aplastic anemia. For CDR3 and TCR beta VDJ profiling, genomic DNA was the template used. TCRdb re-called the reads through MiXCR, storing one row per CDR3 protein. Of more than 250,000 distinct CDR3 sequences listed, 82% are singletons. The sequenced patients had an expansion of CD8+CD57+ cells seen by flow cytometry. Sequencing was done on a sample of sorted CD4+, CD8+, or CD8+CD57+ T cells (not recorded which) from PBMCs. All receptors derive from a human donor with aplastic anemia.

The rearrangement joins TRBV5-4 to TRBJ2-1, with 7 bases that match TRBD1. The CDR3 consists of 15 residues. Per the germline V gene, CDR1 is SGHNT and CDR2 is YYREEE (reference sequence). V gave up 0 bases and J gave up 12 bases; unmatched junction bases: 12. The CDR3 protein is CASSLGDSNRDTQFF. DNA for the CDR3: TGTGCCAGCAGCTTGGGGGACAGCAATAGAGATACGCAGTTCTTC.

V gene TRBV5-4 combines with J gene TRBJ1-1; D is perhaps TRBD1 (5 bases). This CDR3 spans 17 amino acids. Trimming stripped 2 bases from V and 1 base from J, with 18 bases between. Per the germline V gene, CDR1 is SGHNT and CDR2 is YYREEE (reference sequence). This chain's CDR3 is CASSFARPNRRNTEAFF. CDR3 sequence (DNA): TGTGCCAGCAGCTTTGCCAGGCCCAACAGGAGGAACACTGAAGCTTTCTTT.

The chain joins TRBV7-9 to TRBJ2-7, with D tentatively TRBD1 (5 bases). CDR1 and CDR2 from the germline V gene are SEHNR and FQNEAQ (reference sequence). V was clipped by 3 bases and J by 3 bases, with 24 bases between them. CDR3 size: 18 residues. The CDR3 bases are TGTGCCAGCAGCTTGGTCCACAGGAAAGAAACCCAGTACTACGAGCAGTACGTC. This codes for CASSLVHRKETQYYEQYV.

The rearrangement uses TRBV9 and TRBJ1-1, with D perhaps matching TRBD1 (6 bases). The CDR3 contains 14 residues. Germline CDR1 reads SGDLS; CDR2 reads YYNGEE. Trimming removed 0 bases at V and 3 bases at J, with 9 bases between. The CDR3 sequence: CASSVGTEHTEAFF. The CDR3 nucleotides read TGTGCCAGCAGCGTAGGGACAGAACACACTGAAGCTTTCTTT. Full variable domain (outside the CDR3, taken from reference TRBV9 and TRBJ1-1): DSGVTQTPKHLITATGQRVTLRCSPRSGDLSVYWYQQSLDQGLQFLIQYYNGEERAKGNILERFSAQQFPDLHSELNLSSLELGDSALYFCASSVGTEHTEAFFGQGTRLTVV.

The chain has TRBV7-9 and TRBJ2-7; no clear D. Germline loops: CDR1 SEHNR, CDR2 FQNEAQ (reference sequence). The CDR3 sequence is 14 residues long. CDR3 nucleotides: TGTGCCAGCAGCGCCGATGATACGCAGTATTTTCGCCCAGTC. The encoded protein is CASSADDTQYFRPV.

This clonotype was recorded once. This chain connects TRBV24-1 to TRBJ2-3, with unresolved D. CDR3 length equals 13 residues. Germline CDR1 KGHDR, CDR2 SFDVKD. The ends were cut back, 3 bases at V and 4 bases at J, with 7 bases in the middle. The CDR3 loop reads CATSDRPADTQYF. The CDR3 region has the DNA TGTGCCACCAGTGATCGACCGGCAGATACGCAGTATTTT.

This clonotype was seen more than once but under ten times. The chain combines TRBV15 with TRBJ2-7; D might be TRBD1 (6 bases). This CDR3 region has 13 residues. V was cut by 1 base and J by 7 bases, with 11 bases left in between. The germline V gene has CDR1 LNHNV and CDR2 YYDKDF (reference sequence). CDR3 amino acids: CATSRGTGTEQYF. CDR3 sequence (DNA): TGTGCCACCAGCAGAGGTACAGGGACGGAGCAGTACTTC.

J is TRBJ2-2 and V is TRBV12-3 or TRBV12-4; D unclear. V lost 2 bases and J lost 5, with 6 bases in between. The CDR3 has 13 amino acids. The CDR3 nucleotides read TGTGCCAGCAGTTTATTGGTGACCGGGGAGCTGTTTTTT. Protein product: CASSLLVTGELFF.

The chain employs TRBV5-1 and TRBJ2-5; weak D call: TRBD2 (6 bases). The germline V gene has CDR1 SGHRS and CDR2 YFSETQ. The CDR3 is 15 residues long. Trimming pared 5 bases from V and 5 bases from J, leaving 19 bases between. The CDR3 here is CASSVTGRGWETQYF. CDR3 DNA sequence: TGCGCCAGCAGTGTCACGGGACGGGGGTGGGAGACCCAGTACTTC.

As concerns this clonotype: The junction departs from the called germline gene at one end, perhaps through a read error. The V call is TRBV2, the J call TRBJ2-1; tentatively, D is TRBD1 (6 bases). CDR1 and CDR2 from the germline V gene are SNHLY and FYNNEI. The length of the CDR3 is 13 residues. DNA for the CDR3: TGTGCCAGCAGTGATGGGGGCTACCATGAGCAGTTCTTC. It yields the protein CASSDGGYHEQFF.

Points on this clonotype: A read error is likely, as this CDR3 ends without the conserved phenylalanine or tryptophan. It is unclear where the CDR3 begins or ends on the DNA, so no DNA is shown, and the CDR3 is as TCRdb lists it. V usage is TRBV15 and J usage is TRBJ2-3. Looked up from germline, CDR1 is LNHNV and CDR2 is YYDKDF (reference sequence). The CDR3 length equals 16 residues, ends included. This CDR3 reads CATSRGSEQETHNHEL.

The genes are TRBV7-6 and TRBJ2-7; 7 bases fit TRBD2. The CDR3 contains 18 residues. Per germline, CDR1 SGHVS and CDR2 FNYEAQ. Written as DNA, the CDR3 is TGTGCCAGCAGCTTACATCACGGGGGGAAAGAGATTTCCTACGAGCAGTACGTT. This gives the protein CASSLHHGGKEISYEQYV.

The J gene is TRBJ2-3, the V gene TRBV9, with 10 positions matching TRBD2. Trimming at V came to 4 bases and at J to 7 bases, leaving 6 bases not matched to a gene. The length of the CDR3 is 14 residues. The germline CDR1 and CDR2 sequences are SGDLS and YYNGEE. The CDR3 loop is CASSLAGGMNTQYF. The CDR3 DNA follows: TGTGCCAGCAGCTTAGCGGGAGGTATGAATACGCAGTATTTT. The full variable domain, with the rest looked up from reference TRBV9 and TRBJ2-3, is DSGVTQTPKHLITATGQRVTLRCSPRSGDLSVYWYQQSLDQGLQFLIQYYNGEERAKGNILERFSAQQFPDLHSELNLSSLELGDSALYFCASSLAGGMNTQYFGPGTRLTVL.

A few counts support this clonotype. The V call is TRBV15, the J call TRBJ1-2; TRBD1 agrees at 7 bases. V shed 4 bases and J 8 bases; nucleotides not matched to a gene: 16. CDR1 is LNHNV, CDR2 YYDKDF, per germline (reference sequence). This CDR3 has 16 residues. The CDR3 sequence: CATSKRGSIQGTGYTF. CDR3 nucleotides: TGTGCCACCAGCAAGAGGGGGTCAATACAGGGGACGGGCTACACCTTC.

A word on this clonotype: Because the CDR3's place on the DNA is in doubt, the DNA is left out and the CDR3 is given as listed by TCRdb. V is TRBV9 and J is TRBJ2-7. The CDR3 is 14 amino acids long, termini counted. Germline values: CDR1 SGDLS, CDR2 YYNGEE. The CDR3 sequence: CASSVGRGACEHYF.

As concerns this clonotype: The final CDR3 position lacks the conserved phenylalanine or tryptophan, pointing to a likely read error. It is unclear where the CDR3 begins or ends on the DNA, so no DNA is shown, and the CDR3 is as TCRdb lists it. This chain uses TRBV2 with TRBJ1-2; whether TRBD1, the table's D call, matches the DNA was not checked. The germline V gene has CDR1 SNHLY and CDR2 FYNNEI. The CDR3 extends over 16 residues, inclusive of both ends. The CDR3: CASGDGGTDTQYFYTG.

CDR3 amino acids: CASSVGTARNQPQLFF. CDR3 sequence (DNA): TGTGCCAGCAGCGTAGGGACCGCCCGAAATCAGCCCCAACTGTTTTTT. The gene calls are TRBV9 and TRBJ1-4, with no clear D. Germline CDR1 reads SGDLS; CDR2 reads YYNGEE. This CDR3 has 16 amino acids. V was cut by 0 bases and J by 12 bases, with 21 bases left in between.

The rearrangement links TRBV7-9 to TRBJ1-1; TRBD1 might be the D (5 bases). Germline V gives CDR1 SEHNR, CDR2 FQNEAQ (reference sequence). The CDR3 loop spans 15 amino acids. V lost 0 bases, J lost 13 bases, and 21 bases lay in between. CDR3 coding DNA: TGTGCCAGCAGCTTAGCGGTTAGCTACGGGGCCAACGTTTTCTTT. Residues: CASSLAVSYGANVFF.

This clonotype was counted between two and nine times. The chain recombines TRBV11-3 with TRBJ1-6; TRBD1 might be the D (6 bases). This CDR3 has 16 residues. CDR1 and CDR2 from the germline V gene are SGHNT and YENEEA. Trimming removed 0 bases from V and 3 bases from J, with 9 bases in between. CDR3 in amino acids: CASSLEETGYNSPLHF. CDR3 sequence (DNA): TGTGCCAGCAGCTTAGAGGAGACAGGCTATAATTCACCCCTCCACTTT.

As concerns this clonotype: The junction departs from the called germline gene at one end, perhaps through a read error. The chain carries TRBV7-8 and TRBJ1-5; D is uncertain. Germline V CDR1 and CDR2: SGHVS, FQNEAQ. CDR3 length: 14 amino acids. The CDR3: CASSLRKRKQSQHF. The CDR3, as DNA: TGTGCCAGTAGCTTGCGTAAGCGGAAACAGTCCCAGCATTTT.

Worth noting for this clonotype: The conserved closing phenylalanine or tryptophan is absent in this CDR3, likely reflecting a read error. Because the CDR3's place on the DNA is in doubt, the DNA is left out and the CDR3 is given as listed by TCRdb. The chain recombines TRBV7-8 with TRBJ2-3; the table's D gene call, TRBD1, was not cross checked with the DNA. The CDR3 has 13 amino acids, counting both end residues. Germline CDR1 SGHVS, CDR2 FQNEAQ. The CDR3 here is CASGDGGTHNKQY.

The V and J genes are TRBV7-8 and TRBJ1-1; D gene uncertain. Trimming removed 3 bases from V and 14 bases from J, with 25 bases in between. CDR3 length: 15 amino acids. Germline V gives CDR1 SGHVS, CDR2 FQNEAQ. The CDR3 DNA reads as TGTGCCAGCAGCTTGGAGAGGAACGGGCACGTAGAAAGCTTCTTT. It is translated as CASSLERNGHVESFF.

In the case of this clonotype: At one boundary the junction diverges from the germline segment, which might be a read error. The chain employs TRBV7-9 and TRBJ2-7, with D perhaps matching TRBD1 or TRBD2 (5 bases each). The CDR3 extends over 15 amino acids. From germline, CDR1 is SEHNR and CDR2 FQNEAQ (reference sequence). The CDR3 sequence is CASSGGDKDSNEQYF. CDR3 DNA: TGTGCCAGCAGCGGGGGAGATAAAGACTCCAACGAGCAGTACTTC.

This clonotype was found a few times. CDR3 DNA: TGCGCCAGCAGCTTTGGGCAGGGTGGCGGTACGCAGTATTTT. Translated: CASSFGQGGGTQYF. The chain carries TRBV5-1 and TRBJ2-3; perhaps TRBD1 as D (5 bases). The CDR3 runs to 14 residues. Trimming removed 2 bases from V and 8 bases from J, with 15 bases in between. CDR1 and CDR2 from the germline V gene are SGHRS and YFSETQ.

The chain is built from TRBV9 and TRBJ2-3; D possibly uses TRBD1 or TRBD2 (6 bases each). Trimming removed 4 bases from V and 14 bases from J, with 23 bases in between. The CDR3 totals 14 residues. From germline, CDR1 is SGDLS and CDR2 YYNGEE. The CDR3 DNA follows: TGTGCCAGCAGCTTAGGGGGGCAAGTCACTGAAGCGTATTTT. It translates to CASSLGGQVTEAYF.